The T cell receptor (beta chain) under discussion was sequenced for a study of blood T cells in healthy people across ages. Study-level background: Every two T cells gave about one barcoded beta molecule via template switching.

Combining a sample-barcoded 5' primer with a J-beta primer mix, a second PCR ran for roughly 7 to 11 cycles. TCRdb reprocessed the 5' RACE reads via MiXCR and lists one record per CDR3 protein. The sample shows around 940,000 distinct CDR3 sequences, roughly half of them seen only once. The study, taken as a whole, reports: CMV status of donors was not determined, possibly confounding expanded clonotype changes.

This CDR3 spans 15 amino acids. Per germline, CDR1 LGHDT and CDR2 YNNKEL (reference sequence). V was trimmed by 1 base and J by 3 bases, leaving 12 bases between them. This clonotype was observed once. Antigen specificity is unknown. Sequenced input: blood. The rearrangement links TRBV3-1 to TRBJ2-5, with D perhaps TRBD2 (6 bases). This TCR derives from a woman aged 55-70 years in good health. The CDR3 coding sequence is TGTGCCAGCAGCCAAGGTTTCGGGGGAGAAGAGACCCAGTACTTC. Translation: CASSQGFGGEETQYF.